This record looks at one T cell receptor beta chain sequence and its context. The target antigen is unknown. This record comes from a study of CD8+ T cells in alopecia areata. Study details: Tofacitinib dosing lasted 6 to 18 months, which was then followed by 6 months off drug. General study points: A large proportion of expanded lesional clones were detected persisting in scalp and blood during tofacitinib. Clonality in lesional scalp, especially alopecia totalis/universalis, exceeded that of normal scalp.

RNA was isolated and reverse transcribed to cDNA, the sequencing template. TCRdb's table, derived via immunoSEQ multiplex PCR, lists solely in-frame clones and lacks some. The sample lists around 290,000 clones, 58% occurring once. The V segment lost 6 bases and the J segment 0 bases; nucleotides outside the gene matches: 4. Germline lookup yields CDR1 SGHTA and CDR2 FQGNSA. CDR3 length equals 14 residues. Treatment: oral pan-JAK inhibitor, 5-10 mg twice daily. The sequenced sample was CD4+ T cells sorted from blood, obtained at week 24, from a patient treated with tofacitinib. This receptor was obtained from a human donor with alopecia areata. The V and J genes are TRBV7-2 and TRBJ2-7; 8 nucleotides match TRBD1. The CDR3 protein is CASRPDRDSYEQYF. Written as DNA, the CDR3 is TGTGCCAGCAGACCGGACAGGGACTCCTACGAGCAGTACTTC.